This TCR beta chain was profiled in a study of blood T cell repertoires in COVID-19. Overall study: Sites in the United States, Italy and Spain provided acute and convalescent COVID-19 samples. From T cells, B-cell-depleted T cells, or PBMCs came the material, which was cDNA or gDNA.

Original analysis: Reference gene primer amplification gave estimated nucleated cell counts. Data came from immunoSEQ multiplex PCR; TCRdb stores just in-frame clones and leaves some out. V and J calls and clone size are copied from that table; D and trimming were computed from the DNA. The table includes over 25,000 clones, around 82% detected once. The clonotype comes from a man between 65 and 85 years old with active COVID-19. The sample comprised peripheral blood.

CDR3 sequence (DNA): TGCGCCAGCAGCATCGGACTAGCCTACGAGCAGTACTTC. This sequence encodes CASSIGLAYEQYF. The chain recombines TRBV5-1 with TRBJ2-7; TRBD2 matches at 7 bases. Trimming at V came to 4 bases and at J to 2 bases, leaving 3 bases not matched to a gene. CDR3 length equals 13 residues. Germline V lookup: CDR1 SGHRS, CDR2 YFSETQ.